This is a list of T cell receptor beta chains from one sample in a study of blood T cell repertoires in COVID-19. Profiled with immunoSEQ multiplex PCR; TCRdb holds only in-frame clones, not every one. The data show under 150,000 clones, approximately 80% seen once. Source material: peripheral blood. These TCRs come from a woman between 50 and 59 years old with acute or convalescent COVID-19. Both conserved end residues are part of each CDR3. Each record gives: J gene, D gene, V gene, clone size, CDR3 DNA, CDR3 protein. A D gene is named only where the DNA matches it firmly. A row's size may be missing; if present it is once, few, many or a size class.

j_call: TRBJ2-3; d_call: TRBD2; v_call: TRBV30; clone_size: NA; cdr3_nt: TGTGCCTGGAGTGGAATAGCGGGGGCGACGGGAGATACGCAGTATTTT; cdr3_aa: CAWSGIAGATGDTQYF
j_call: TRBJ1-1; d_call: TRBD1; v_call: TRBV6-2/TRBV6-3; clone_size: NA; cdr3_nt: TGTGCCAGCAGTCGGCCGGACAGGGTTCACACTGAAGCTTTCTTT; cdr3_aa: CASSRPDRVHTEAFF
j_call: TRBJ1-1; d_call: NA; v_call: TRBV6-5; clone_size: NA; cdr3_nt: TGTGCCAGCAGTCCCACCACCGGAGAGAACACTGAAGCTTTCTTT; cdr3_aa: CASSPTTGENTEAFF
j_call: TRBJ1-5; d_call: NA; v_call: TRBV19; clone_size: NA; cdr3_nt: TGTGCCAGTAGCGACCGAGGGCCGCGCAATCAGCCCCAGCATTTT; cdr3_aa: CASSDRGPRNQPQHF
j_call: TRBJ2-7; d_call: NA; v_call: TRBV4-3; clone_size: NA; cdr3_nt: TGCGCCAGCAGCCAAGACCTAGGGGGTCAGTACGAGCAGTACTTC; cdr3_aa: CASSQDLGGQYEQYF
j_call: TRBJ2-7; d_call: TRBD1; v_call: TRBV6-1; clone_size: once; cdr3_nt: TGTGCCAGCAGTGAAGCGGGCAGGGGACAGGGGTTGAGGGAGCAGTACTTC; cdr3_aa: CASSEAGRGQGLREQYF
j_call: TRBJ2-5; d_call: TRBD2; v_call: TRBV30; clone_size: few; cdr3_nt: TGTGCCTGGCCGGTCTGTGGTAGCGGGGAGACCCAGTACTTC; cdr3_aa: CAWPVCGSGETQYF
j_call: TRBJ2-4; d_call: TRBD2; v_call: TRBV6-6; clone_size: NA; cdr3_nt: TGTGCCAGCAGCCCCTCCCCGGGACTAGCGGGGGGGATGGCCAAAAACATTCAGTACTTC; cdr3_aa: CASSPSPGLAGGMAKNIQYF
j_call: TRBJ2-1; d_call: TRBD2; v_call: TRBV7-3; clone_size: many; cdr3_nt: TGTGCCAGCAGCGCGGCGCTAGCGGGGGCCCATAATGAGCAGTTCTTC; cdr3_aa: CASSAALAGAHNEQFF
j_call: TRBJ2-2; d_call: NA; v_call: TRBV4-2; clone_size: once; cdr3_nt: TGTGCCAGCAGCCCGATGACAGATTCGAACACCGGGGAGCTGTTTTTT; cdr3_aa: CASSPMTDSNTGELFF
j_call: TRBJ2-1; d_call: NA; v_call: TRBV6-5; clone_size: many; cdr3_nt: TGTGCCAGCAGTTACTCGCCAGACAATGAGCAGTTCTTC; cdr3_aa: CASSYSPDNEQFF
j_call: TRBJ1-2; d_call: NA; v_call: TRBV5-1; clone_size: NA; cdr3_nt: TGCGCCAGCAGCTTGGAGGAGGCAGCGAACGTTTACGGCTACACCTTC; cdr3_aa: CASSLEEAANVYGYTF
j_call: TRBJ2-7; d_call: TRBD1; v_call: TRBV7-7; clone_size: NA; cdr3_nt: TGTGCCAGCAGCCCAGGGGGTGGTTCCTACGAGCAGTACTTC; cdr3_aa: CASSPGGGSYEQYF
j_call: TRBJ2-1; d_call: TRBD2; v_call: TRBV4-2; clone_size: few; cdr3_nt: TGTGCCAGCAGCCAAGAAGGGGGTGCTGGAGCGGGGGATTACAATGAGCAGTTCTTC; cdr3_aa: CASSQEGGAGAGDYNEQFF
j_call: TRBJ2-2; d_call: TRBD1; v_call: TRBV7-9; clone_size: NA; cdr3_nt: TGTGCCAGCAGGGAACCGGGACAGGGGAACACCGGGGAGCTGTTTTTT; cdr3_aa: CASREPGQGNTGELFF
j_call: TRBJ2-1; d_call: TRBD2; v_call: TRBV5-1; clone_size: few; cdr3_nt: TGCGCCAGCAGCTCAAGCGGGGCCCTATACAATGAGCAGTTCTTC; cdr3_aa: CASSSSGALYNEQFF
j_call: TRBJ1-6; d_call: NA; v_call: TRBV5-6; clone_size: NA; cdr3_nt: TGTGCCAGCAGCTTTCGGGGGGGCGCGGGTAATTCACCCCTCCACTTT; cdr3_aa: CASSFRGGAGNSPLHF
j_call: TRBJ2-6; d_call: NA; v_call: TRBV20-1; clone_size: NA; cdr3_nt: TGCAGTGCTAGTCCCGTCTCTGGGGCCAACGTCCTGACTTTC; cdr3_aa: CSASPVSGANVLTF
j_call: TRBJ2-3; d_call: TRBD2; v_call: TRBV7-9; clone_size: NA; cdr3_nt: TGTGCCAGCAGCTTAGCGGGGGTAGCGGGAGATACGCAGTATTTT; cdr3_aa: CASSLAGVAGDTQYF
j_call: TRBJ2-7; d_call: TRBD1; v_call: TRBV28; clone_size: NA; cdr3_nt: TGTGCCAGCAGTTCCTCCGGGACAGGGAGAGACTACGAGCAGTACTTC; cdr3_aa: CASSSSGTGRDYEQYF
j_call: TRBJ1-6; d_call: TRBD1; v_call: TRBV6-5; clone_size: NA; cdr3_nt: TGTGCCAGCAGTCCAAGACAGGGGTTTAATTCACCCCTCCACTTT; cdr3_aa: CASSPRQGFNSPLHF
j_call: TRBJ1-1; d_call: NA; v_call: TRBV6-5; clone_size: NA; cdr3_nt: TGTGCCAGCACCGGACAGAGAAACACTGAAGCTTTCTTT; cdr3_aa: CASTGQRNTEAFF
j_call: TRBJ2-7; d_call: NA; v_call: TRBV18; clone_size: NA; cdr3_nt: TGTGCCAGCTCCCCCGGGGTCCACGAGCAGTACTTC; cdr3_aa: CASSPGVHEQYF
j_call: TRBJ2-3; d_call: TRBD2; v_call: TRBV5-1; clone_size: few; cdr3_nt: TGCGCCAGCAGCTTACCCGGACTAGCGGGGGGAGATACGCAGTATTTT; cdr3_aa: CASSLPGLAGGDTQYF
j_call: TRBJ2-2; d_call: NA; v_call: TRBV18; clone_size: NA; cdr3_nt: TGTGCCAGCTCACCGGGACAGAACACCGGGGAGCTGTTTTTT; cdr3_aa: CASSPGQNTGELFF
j_call: TRBJ1-5; d_call: NA; v_call: TRBV11-3; clone_size: NA; cdr3_nt: TGTGCCAGCAGCTTAGGGGGGGGAAGGCGTCAGCCCCAGCATTTT; cdr3_aa: CASSLGGGRRQPQHF
j_call: TRBJ1-2; d_call: NA; v_call: TRBV18; clone_size: NA; cdr3_nt: TGTGCCAGCTCACCTGTCGGGGGAAGAGGCTACACCTTC; cdr3_aa: CASSPVGGRGYTF
j_call: TRBJ1-1; d_call: NA; v_call: TRBV6-5; clone_size: NA; cdr3_nt: TGTGCCAGCCCAGGGAAGAACACTGAAGCTTTCTTT; cdr3_aa: CASPGKNTEAFF
j_call: TRBJ2-1; d_call: TRBD2; v_call: TRBV11-3; clone_size: NA; cdr3_nt: TGTGCCAGCAGCTTTTCCCTAGCGGGGGAGCTCCCAGGGTATGAGCAGTTCTTC; cdr3_aa: CASSFSLAGELPGYEQFF
j_call: TRBJ1-3; d_call: NA; v_call: TRBV5-6; clone_size: few; cdr3_nt: TGTGCCAGCAGCTTGCGCCCGCAGACTGGAAACACCATATATTTT; cdr3_aa: CASSLRPQTGNTIYF
j_call: TRBJ2-5; d_call: NA; v_call: TRBV21-1; clone_size: NA; cdr3_nt: TGTGCCAGCAGCAAAGGATCCAGGGCCCAAGAGACCCAGTACTTC; cdr3_aa: CASSKGSRAQETQYF
j_call: TRBJ1-6; d_call: NA; v_call: TRBV3-1/TRBV3-2; clone_size: NA; cdr3_nt: TGTGCCAGCAGCCGGCGGGGTGCGTCACCCCTCCACTTT; cdr3_aa: CASSRRGASPLHF
j_call: TRBJ2-1; d_call: TRBD2; v_call: TRBV7-6; clone_size: NA; cdr3_nt: TGTGCCAGCAGCTTGGGGGGCCTAGCGGGCAATGAGCAGTTCTTC; cdr3_aa: CASSLGGLAGNEQFF
j_call: TRBJ2-1; d_call: NA; v_call: TRBV6-1; clone_size: few; cdr3_nt: TGTGCCAGCAGTGAAGCGGGCGCCGCTCCCTACAATGAGCAGTTCTTC; cdr3_aa: CASSEAGAAPYNEQFF
j_call: TRBJ1-2; d_call: NA; v_call: TRBV7-3; clone_size: NA; cdr3_nt: TGTGCCAGCAGCTTAAACGCGGTGGACTATGGCTACACCTTC; cdr3_aa: CASSLNAVDYGYTF
j_call: TRBJ1-1; d_call: NA; v_call: TRBV7-2; clone_size: few; cdr3_nt: TGTGCCAGCAGCACCCGGGGAGGGGGGATGAACACTGAAGCTTTCTTT; cdr3_aa: CASSTRGGGMNTEAFF
j_call: TRBJ2-5; d_call: TRBD2; v_call: TRBV5-6; clone_size: few; cdr3_nt: TGTGCCAGCAGCTTGGAGCGGGGGACCCAGTACTTC; cdr3_aa: CASSLERGTQYF
j_call: TRBJ1-2; d_call: TRBD1; v_call: TRBV7-9; clone_size: NA; cdr3_nt: TGTGCCAGCAGCTTAGAGGGGACAGGGGGCAGGGGCTACACCTTC; cdr3_aa: CASSLEGTGGRGYTF
j_call: TRBJ1-1; d_call: NA; v_call: TRBV19; clone_size: NA; cdr3_nt: TGTGCCAGTAGTATGGAACGGAGCACTGAAGCTTTCTTT; cdr3_aa: CASSMERSTEAFF
j_call: TRBJ2-5; d_call: NA; v_call: TRBV6-6; clone_size: NA; cdr3_nt: TGTGCCAGCAGCAGGGGGGTTCGGGAGACCCAGTACTTC; cdr3_aa: CASSRGVRETQYF
j_call: TRBJ2-2; d_call: NA; v_call: TRBV6-6; clone_size: NA; cdr3_nt: TGTGCCAGCAGACCCGGGGGGAACACCGGGGAGCTGTTTTTT; cdr3_aa: CASRPGGNTGELFF
j_call: TRBJ2-3; d_call: NA; v_call: TRBV7-9; clone_size: NA; cdr3_nt: TGTGCCAGCAGCTTATATACTACAACAGATACGCAGTATTTT; cdr3_aa: CASSLYTTTDTQYF
j_call: TRBJ2-2; d_call: TRBD1; v_call: TRBV7-2; clone_size: few; cdr3_nt: TGTGCCAGCAGCCGGGGGACAGGCTTGGGCGGGGAGCTGTTTTTT; cdr3_aa: CASSRGTGLGGELFF
j_call: TRBJ1-2; d_call: TRBD1; v_call: TRBV5-6; clone_size: NA; cdr3_nt: TGTGCCAGCAGCTACGGACAGGGGGCTAGGTATGGCTACACCTTC; cdr3_aa: CASSYGQGARYGYTF
j_call: TRBJ1-2; d_call: NA; v_call: TRBV3-1/TRBV3-2; clone_size: NA; cdr3_nt: TGTGCCAGCAGCCGAGTTCACGGGGGTAACTATGGCTACACCTTC; cdr3_aa: CASSRVHGGNYGYTF
j_call: TRBJ2-3; d_call: NA; v_call: TRBV5-1; clone_size: NA; cdr3_nt: TGCGCCAGCAGCTTAGGACAGAGCACAGATACGCAGTATTTT; cdr3_aa: CASSLGQSTDTQYF
j_call: TRBJ2-5; d_call: TRBD2; v_call: TRBV2; clone_size: NA; cdr3_nt: TGTGCCAGCAGTGACTGGACTAGCGGGGGGGCAGAGACCCAGTACTTC; cdr3_aa: CASSDWTSGGAETQYF
j_call: TRBJ2-7; d_call: NA; v_call: TRBV3-1/TRBV3-2; clone_size: few; cdr3_nt: TGTGCCAGCAGCCTCTCTCACAGAGCCTACGAGCAGTACTTC; cdr3_aa: CASSLSHRAYEQYF
j_call: TRBJ1-5; d_call: NA; v_call: TRBV6-2/TRBV6-3; clone_size: many; cdr3_nt: TGTGCCAGCAGTACAGCCAGGGGAGGGAGCGGTCAGCCCCAGCATTTT; cdr3_aa: CASSTARGGSGQPQHF
j_call: TRBJ2-5; d_call: TRBD2; v_call: TRBV5-1; clone_size: NA; cdr3_nt: TGCGCCAGCAGCTCCTTAGCGGGGGGAGAGGAGACCCAGTACTTC; cdr3_aa: CASSSLAGGEETQYF
j_call: TRBJ2-2; d_call: NA; v_call: TRBV18; clone_size: NA; cdr3_nt: TGTGCCAGCTCACCCAGGCTGGTGAACACCGGGGAGCTGTTTTTT; cdr3_aa: CASSPRLVNTGELFF
j_call: TRBJ2-3; d_call: TRBD1; v_call: TRBV13; clone_size: once; cdr3_nt: TGTGCCAGCAGCCTCCAGGGGGCAGGTACGCAGTATTTT; cdr3_aa: CASSLQGAGTQYF
j_call: TRBJ1-5; d_call: TRBD1; v_call: TRBV7-6; clone_size: NA; cdr3_nt: TGTGCCAGCAGCTTAGAGGGGGCCAGCAATCAGCCCCAGCATTTT; cdr3_aa: CASSLEGASNQPQHF
j_call: TRBJ1-5; d_call: NA; v_call: TRBV6-6; clone_size: NA; cdr3_nt: TGTGCCAGCAGCTCGGACAGAAATCAGCCCCAGCATTTT; cdr3_aa: CASSSDRNQPQHF
j_call: TRBJ1-1; d_call: NA; v_call: TRBV12-5; clone_size: NA; cdr3_nt: TGTGCTAGTGGACTTAACACTGAAGCTTTCTTT; cdr3_aa: CASGLNTEAFF
j_call: TRBJ1-6; d_call: TRBD1; v_call: TRBV6-5; clone_size: NA; cdr3_nt: TGTGCCAGCAGCCTACAGGGGGCGGATTCACCCCTCCACTTT; cdr3_aa: CASSLQGADSPLHF
j_call: TRBJ2-3; d_call: NA; v_call: TRBV4-3; clone_size: NA; cdr3_nt: TGCGCCAGCAGCCCGCCGGGGTCAGATACGCAGTATTTT; cdr3_aa: CASSPPGSDTQYF
j_call: TRBJ2-3; d_call: TRBD2; v_call: TRBV7-2; clone_size: NA; cdr3_nt: TGTGCCAGCAGCCCCGGACTAGCGGGGGGGAGGGGTTATTCCGATACGCAGTATTTT; cdr3_aa: CASSPGLAGGRGYSDTQYF
j_call: TRBJ2-1; d_call: TRBD1; v_call: TRBV7-2; clone_size: once; cdr3_nt: TGTGCCAGCAGCTTAGACAGGGGGCTCTCCTACAATGAGCAGTTCTTC; cdr3_aa: CASSLDRGLSYNEQFF
j_call: TRBJ1-1; d_call: TRBD1; v_call: TRBV18; clone_size: NA; cdr3_nt: TGTGCCAGCTCACCCTTACCACTTTATGACAGGGGTGAAGCTTTCTTT; cdr3_aa: CASSPLPLYDRGEAFF